This T cell receptor (beta chain) was identified in a study of T cells after yellow fever vaccination. Study results and limitations: Most primary-vaccination clones recurred post-booster (approximately 96% CD4, about 90% CD8). A weaker secondary response peaked on day 5, the primary on day 15.

Making TCR cDNA involved 5'RACE template switching, which added UMIs and a universal primer site. TCRdb used MiXCR to reprocess the 5' RACE reads, holding one entry per CDR3 protein. The repertoire holds some 250,000 distinct CDR3 sequences, about 7.1% seen once, with approximately 0.87% in the top ten. Worth noting for this clonotype: The antigen is not known.

This clonotype originated in a man aged 25-45 years who received the YFV17D yellow fever vaccine. This specimen consisted of CD4+ T cells sorted from PBMCs, obtained 15 days after the yellow fever booster vaccination.

In nucleotides, the CDR3 is TGTGCCACCGCCAGACAGGGTACCTACGAGCAGTACTTC. Protein product: CATARQGTYEQYF. This chain uses TRBV15 with TRBJ2-7, with 7 nucleotides matching TRBD1. Germline CDR1 and CDR2: LNHNV and YYDKDF (reference sequence). The CDR3 spans 13 residues. V shed 8 bases, J shed 2 bases, and the junction held 6 bases outside the gene matches.